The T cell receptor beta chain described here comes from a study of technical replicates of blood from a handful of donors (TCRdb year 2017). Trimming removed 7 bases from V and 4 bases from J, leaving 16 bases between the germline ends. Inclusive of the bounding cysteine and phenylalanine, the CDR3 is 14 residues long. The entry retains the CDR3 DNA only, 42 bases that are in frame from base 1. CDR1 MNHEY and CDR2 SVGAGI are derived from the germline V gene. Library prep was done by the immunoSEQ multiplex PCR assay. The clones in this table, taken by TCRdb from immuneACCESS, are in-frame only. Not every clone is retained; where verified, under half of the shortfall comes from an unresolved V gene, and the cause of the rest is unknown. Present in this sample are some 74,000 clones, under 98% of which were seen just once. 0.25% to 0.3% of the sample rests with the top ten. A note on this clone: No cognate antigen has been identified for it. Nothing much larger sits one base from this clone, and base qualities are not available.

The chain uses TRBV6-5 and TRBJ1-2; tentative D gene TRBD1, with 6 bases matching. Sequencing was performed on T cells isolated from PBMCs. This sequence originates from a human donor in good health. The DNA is TGTGCCAGCACCTCGGAACAGGGCGCCTATGGCTACACCTTC. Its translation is CASTSEQGAYGYTF.